This T cell receptor beta chain was identified in a study of CD8 T cells in Susac syndrome. CD8+ and CD4+ T cells circulating in blood were sequenced for TCR beta. The CDR3 consists of 14 residues. Trimming removed 4 bases from V and 5 bases from J, with 14 bases in between. Random hexamers were used to reverse transcribe 0.5 to 1 ug of RNA. TCRdb re-analysed the immunoSEQ multiplex PCR reads in MiXCR, keeping a single row per CDR3 protein. The table includes about 73,000 distinct CDR3 sequences, over 85% detected once. The rearrangement uses TRBV12-3 or TRBV12-4 and TRBJ2-5; unclear D gene. Input material: CD8+ T cells from PBMCs. This TCR was sampled from a human donor with multiple sclerosis. The CDR3 coding sequence is TGTGCCAGCAGTTCCTCGAGTGGGCGGGAGACCCAGTACTTC. Residues: CASSSSSGRETQYF.